Presented here are 26 T cell receptor beta chains from one specimen sequenced in a study of blood T cell repertoires in COVID-19. Assay used: immunoSEQ multiplex PCR; TCRdb lists only in-frame clones, some missing. The sample has some 250,000 clones, approximately 80% seen once; the top ten hold 25% to 35%. Sequenced sample: peripheral blood. The receptors shown here come from a man between 40 and 49 years old with acute or convalescent COVID-19.

The rearrangement joins TRBV28 to TRBJ2-1, with D perhaps TRBD1 (6 bases). V dropped 6 bases and J dropped 0 bases, with 18 bases sitting between them. Germline V gene data show CDR1 as MDHEN and CDR2 as SYDVKM. CDR3 length equals 17 residues. DNA of the CDR3: TGTGCCAGCAGCCGACGGTGGGACACCCGCTCCTACAATGAGCAGTTCTTC. Residues: CASSRRWDTRSYNEQFF.

V gene TRBV18 combines with J gene TRBJ1-5; tentatively, D is TRBD1 (6 bases). The CDR3 extends over 15 amino acids. V dropped 5 bases and J dropped 6 bases, with 17 bases sitting between them. Per germline, CDR1 KGHSH and CDR2 LQKENI. CDR3 region: CASSEVGADSQPQHF. The CDR3 DNA follows: TGTGCCAGCTCAGAGGTAGGGGCGGACAGTCAGCCCCAGCATTTT.

This clone was detected only once. The gene calls are TRBV6-5 and TRBJ1-3; 7 nucleotides agree with TRBD1. This CDR3 is 13 amino acids long. The germline gives CDR1 MNHEY, CDR2 SVGAGI. The V and J ends lost 9 bases and 0 bases, in that order; junction bases with no gene match: 2. The DNA for the CDR3 is TGTGCCAGTTACAGGGGCTCTGGAAACACCATATATTTT. Translated: CASYRGSGNTIYF.

This chain links TRBV3-1 (or the pseudogene TRBV3-2) with TRBJ2-3; 8 nucleotides line up with TRBD2. CDR1 LGHDT and CDR2 YNNKEL come from the germline V gene (reference sequence). After removal of 0 bases from V and 4 bases from J, the junction contained 9 bases not matched to a gene. The CDR3 is made up of 17 amino acids. CDR3 DNA sequence: TGTGCCAGCAGCCAAGATGGGCTAGCGGGCGGCCCAGATACGCAGTATTTT. It specifies CASSQDGLAGGPDTQYF.

The rearrangement uses TRBV5-5 and TRBJ1-1; D not resolved. Germline lookup yields CDR1 SGHKS and CDR2 YYEKEE (reference sequence). V was trimmed by 2 bases and J by 3 bases, leaving 5 bases between them. The CDR3 is made up of 12 amino acids. CDR3 protein: CASSLTDTEAFF. The DNA for the CDR3 is TGTGCCAGCAGCTTAACGGACACTGAAGCTTTCTTT.

This clone has only one observation. The V gene is TRBV18, the J gene TRBJ1-2; maybe TRBD1 (6 bases). The CDR3 is made up of 16 amino acids. Germline V gives CDR1 KGHSH, CDR2 LQKENI. V lost 3 bases and J 7 bases, leaving 21 bases between the germline ends. The CDR3 protein is CASSPTWTQGLGGYTF. The CDR3 nucleotides read TGTGCCAGCTCACCTACCTGGACACAGGGTCTGGGTGGCTACACCTTC.

The V gene is TRBV10-2, the J gene TRBJ2-1; D is uncertain. Trimming pared 6 bases from V and 8 bases from J, leaving 8 bases between. Per the germline V gene, CDR1 is WSHSY and CDR2 is SAAADI. This CDR3 is built from 11 residues. CDR3 sequence (DNA): TGCGCCAGCAGCACCGGGTATGAGCAGTTCTTC. It is translated as CASSTGYEQFF.

This chain uses TRBV6-1 with TRBJ1-5; the D gene is possibly TRBD1 (6 bases). V shed 2 bases and J shed 4 bases, with 12 bases lying between them. The CDR3 sequence is 15 residues long. The germline CDR1 and CDR2 sequences are MNHNS and SASEGT. CDR3 region: CASSELGARNQPQHF. Here the CDR3 DNA reads TGTGCCAGCAGTGAATTGGGGGCTCGTAATCAGCCCCAGCATTTT.

The chain has TRBV5-1 and TRBJ2-5; no definite D call. Per germline, CDR1 SGHRS and CDR2 YFSETQ. V was shortened by 6 bases and J by 2 bases, with 8 bases between the two germline ends. The CDR3 is made up of 12 amino acids. CDR3 region: CASMVDQETQYF. In nucleotides, the CDR3 is TGCGCCAGCATGGTAGATCAAGAGACCCAGTACTTC. Full variable domain (rest looked up from reference TRBV5-1 and TRBJ2-5): KAGVTQTPRYLIKTRGQQVTLSCSPISGHRSVSWYQQTPGQGLQFLFEYFSETQRNKGNFPGRFSGRQFSNSRSEMNVSTLELGDSALYLCASMVDQETQYFGPGTRLLVL.

The chain uses TRBV3-1 (or the pseudogene TRBV3-2) and TRBJ1-5, with TRBD1 identical over 7 bases. Trimming at V came to 4 bases and at J to 8 bases, leaving 8 bases not matched to a gene. Germline-derived CDR1 and CDR2 are LGHDT and YNNKEL (reference sequence). This CDR3 region has 14 residues. CDR3 loop: CASSPRQGNEPQHF. In DNA, the CDR3 is TGTGCCAGCAGCCCTCGACAGGGAAACGAGCCCCAGCATTTT.

The chain combines TRBV2 with TRBJ1-3; weak D call: TRBD1 (6 bases). V gave up 2 bases and J gave up 0 bases, with 11 bases separating them. The CDR3 extends over 16 amino acids. Germline loops: CDR1 SNHLY, CDR2 FYNNEI. The CDR3 nucleotides read TGTGCCAGCAGTGAAACAGGGCTCCCCTCTGGAAACACCATATATTTT. Amino acids: CASSETGLPSGNTIYF.

V and J are TRBV29-1 and TRBJ1-2; the D gene is possibly TRBD1 (6 bases). The ends were cut back, 7 bases at V and 6 bases at J, with 12 bases in the middle. The CDR3 has 11 amino acids. Germline lookup yields CDR1 SQVTM and CDR2 ANQGSEA. CDR3 sequence reads: CSALRTDGYTF. Written as DNA, the CDR3 is TGCAGCGCCCTACGGACAGATGGCTACACCTTC.

J is TRBJ2-1 and V is TRBV19; possible D gene TRBD1, 5 bases. The germline V and J ends were trimmed by 5 bases and 3 bases, with 8 bases remaining between them. Germline assignment: CDR1 LNHDA and CDR2 SQIVND (reference sequence). The CDR3 consists of 13 residues. CDR3 residues: CASSPGLYNEQFF. The DNA for the CDR3 is TGTGCCAGTAGTCCAGGGCTCTACAATGAGCAGTTCTTC.

Remarks on this clone: The germline gene is not matched at one end of the junction; a read error may be the cause. The CDR3 reads CASSSGGLASSEQYF. CDR3 nucleotides: TGTGCCAGCAGTAGCGGCGGGCTAGCATCCTCCGAGCAGTACTTC. The rearrangement joins TRBV27 to TRBJ2-7; tentative D call: TRBD2 (5 bases). This CDR3 is built from 15 residues. Germline CDR1 MNHEY, CDR2 SMNVEV (reference sequence).

This clone was detected only once. The chain has TRBV7-2 and TRBJ1-2, with D tentatively TRBD1 (5 bases). Trimming took 4 bases from V and 5 from J, leaving 11 bases between them. Germline lookup yields CDR1 SGHTA and CDR2 FQGNSA. The CDR3 length is 13 residues. The CDR3 protein is CASSYDSSYGYTF. In DNA form, the CDR3 reads TGTGCCAGCAGCTACGACAGCTCATATGGCTACACCTTC.

The V and J genes are TRBV2 and TRBJ2-2, with a weak D call TRBD1 (6 bases). The length of the CDR3 is 13 residues. Germline loops: CDR1 SNHLY, CDR2 FYNNEI. V dropped 10 bases and J dropped 1 base, with 10 bases sitting between them. CDR3 loop: CAKGQMNTGELFF. For the CDR3, the DNA is TGTGCCAAAGGACAGATGAACACCGGGGAGCTGTTTTTT.

The J gene is TRBJ1-2, the V gene TRBV6-5, with TRBD1 matching 8 bases. Germline V CDR1 and CDR2: MNHEY, SVGAGI. CDR3 length equals 14 residues. V lost 7 bases and J lost 7; bases outside the gene matches: 11. CDR3 in DNA: TGTGCCAGCAATACCGGGACAGGTTCGGCTGGCTACACCTTC. Amino acids: CASNTGTGSAGYTF.

This clone appeared a few times. The rearrangement uses TRBV28 and TRBJ2-5, with 10 bases that match TRBD2. CDR3 length: 15 amino acids. Per the germline V gene, CDR1 is MDHEN and CDR2 is SYDVKM. J was trimmed by 2 bases and V by 5 bases; bases with no gene match: 5. CDR3 amino acids: CASSKRTSGQETQYF. Here the CDR3 DNA reads TGTGCCAGCAGTAAACGGACTAGCGGACAAGAGACCCAGTACTTC. Full variable domain (rest looked up from reference TRBV28 and TRBJ2-5): DVKVTQSSRYLVKRTGEKVFLECVQDMDHENMFWYRQDPGLGLRLIYFSYDVKMKEKGDIPEGYSVSREKKERFSLILESASTNQTSMYLCASSKRTSGQETQYFGPGTRLLVL.

The chain has TRBV5-1 and TRBJ2-7; 9 bases agree with TRBD1. The V and J ends lost 3 bases and 1 base, in that order; junction bases with no gene match: 5. Looked up from germline, CDR1 is SGHRS and CDR2 is YFSETQ. This CDR3 has 15 residues. CDR3 sequence reads: CASSSPGQGSYEQYF. The CDR3 bases are TGCGCCAGCAGCTCCCCCGGACAGGGGTCCTACGAGCAGTACTTC.

This clone has more than one count but fewer than ten. The chain links TRBV7-8 to TRBJ2-5; D ambiguous. Between the trimmed V and J ends, which lost 1 base and 2 bases, there was a span of 5 bases. This CDR3 region has 13 residues. Per germline, CDR1 SGHVS and CDR2 FQNEAQ. The CDR3 DNA sequence: TGTGCCAGCAGCTTAGTGGCTCAAGAGACCCAGTACTTC. This encodes CASSLVAQETQYF.

The chain carries TRBV29-1 and TRBJ1-4; D not resolved. Germline loops: CDR1 SQVTM, CDR2 ANQGSEA. With 3 bases removed from V and 10 bases from J, the gap between germline ends came to 12 bases. The CDR3 is made up of 12 amino acids. CDR3 in amino acids: CSVETGVGKLFF. The CDR3 DNA follows: TGCAGCGTTGAGACCGGGGTAGGAAAACTGTTTTTT.

The chain joins TRBV7-2 to TRBJ1-1; 7 positions agree with TRBD1. Looked up from germline, CDR1 is SGHTA and CDR2 is FQGNSA. The CDR3 has 14 residues. V shed 5 bases, J shed 3 bases, and the junction held 6 bases outside the gene matches. CDR3 nucleotide sequence: TGTGCCAGCAGCGAACAGGGACAGCACACTGAAGCTTTCTTT. Protein sequence: CASSEQGQHTEAFF.

This clone was seen only a few times. V gene TRBV13 combines with J gene TRBJ2-7, with 7 positions matching TRBD2. Germline CDR1 and CDR2: PRHDT and FYEKMQ (reference sequence). The J segment lost 2 bases and the V segment lost 3 bases, leaving 4 bases of the junction unmatched. The CDR3 contains 14 residues. The CDR3: CASSLGGRAYEQYF. The DNA of the CDR3 is TGTGCCAGCAGCTTGGGAGGGAGAGCCTACGAGCAGTACTTC. Filled out from reference TRBV13 and TRBJ2-7, the complete variable domain reads AAGVIQSPRHLIKEKRETATLKCYPIPRHDTVYWYQQGPGQDPQFLISFYEKMQSDKGSIPDRFSAQQFSDYHSELNMSSLELGDSALYFCASSLGGRAYEQYFGPGTRLTVT.

This clone appeared a single time. The chain recombines TRBV5-4 with TRBJ2-1; 10 bases match TRBD2. This CDR3 contains 15 residues. V was pared by 2 bases and J by 2 bases, with 1 base of the junction left unmatched. The germline V gene has CDR1 SGHNT and CDR2 YYREEE (reference sequence). CDR3 sequence (DNA): TGTGCCAGCAGCTTAGCGGGAGGGACCTACAATGAGCAGTTCTTC. Translation gives CASSLAGGTYNEQFF.

This clone was seen a handful of times. The chain is built from TRBV29-1 and TRBJ1-4; the match to TRBD1 covers 7 bases. Germline-derived CDR1 and CDR2 are SQVTM and ANQGSEA. This CDR3 is built from 13 residues. Trimming cost V 5 bases and J 2 bases; bases outside gene matches: 2. CDR3 bases: TGCAGCGTTCTGGACAGGACTAATGAAAAACTGTTTTTT. Protein: CSVLDRTNEKLFF.

This clone has ten or more counts. This sequence joins TRBV3-1 (or the pseudogene TRBV3-2) and TRBJ2-7; 12 positions match TRBD2. With 6 bases clipped from V and 6 bases from J, the junction kept 6 bases outside the gene matches. This CDR3 comprises 14 residues. Per the germline V gene, CDR1 is LGHDT and CDR2 is YNNKEL (reference sequence). The CDR3, as DNA: TGTGCCAGCAGTCCGACTAGCGGGAGTATCGAGCAGTACTTC. This translates into CASSPTSGSIEQYF.